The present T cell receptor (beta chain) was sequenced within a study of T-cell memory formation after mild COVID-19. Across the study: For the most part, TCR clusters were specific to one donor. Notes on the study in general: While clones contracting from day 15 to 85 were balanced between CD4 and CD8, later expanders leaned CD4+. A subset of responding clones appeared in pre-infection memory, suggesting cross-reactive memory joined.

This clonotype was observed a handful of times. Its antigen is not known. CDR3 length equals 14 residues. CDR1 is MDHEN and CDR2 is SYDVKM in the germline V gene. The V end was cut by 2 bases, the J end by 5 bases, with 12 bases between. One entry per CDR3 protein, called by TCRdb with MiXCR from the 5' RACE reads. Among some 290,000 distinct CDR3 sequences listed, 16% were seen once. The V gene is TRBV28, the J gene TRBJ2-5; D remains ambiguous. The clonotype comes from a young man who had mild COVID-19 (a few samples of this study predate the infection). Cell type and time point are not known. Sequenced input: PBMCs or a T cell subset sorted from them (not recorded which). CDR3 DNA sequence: TGTGCCAGCAGTTTAGGCGCCAGTAGGGAGACCCAGTACTTC. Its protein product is CASSLGASRETQYF.